Shown below are 23 T cell receptor beta chains from a single sample sequenced in a study of cytomegalovirus exposure and HLA in healthy donors. This table comes from immunoSEQ multiplex PCR, and its TCRdb copy is limited to in-frame clones, with some not included. The table includes about 130,000 clones, approximately 95% detected once. What was sequenced was PBMCs. These receptors all come from a man between 18 and 29 years old in good health and CMV-seronegative.

This clone appeared a single time. The V call is TRBV15, the J call TRBJ2-7; unclear D gene. This CDR3 region has 14 residues. Germline CDR1 and CDR2: LNHNV and YYDKDF (reference sequence). V was trimmed by 0 bases and J by 5 bases, leaving 11 bases between them. CDR3 sequence reads: CATSRDHNSHEQYF. CDR3 in DNA: TGTGCCACCAGCAGAGATCACAACAGCCACGAGCAGTACTTC.

This chain uses TRBV7-3 with TRBJ2-3; D is perhaps TRBD2 (6 bases). The germline V gene encodes CDR1 SGHTA and CDR2 FQGTGA. This CDR3 is built from 15 residues. Deletions cut 5 bases from V and 1 base from J, with 13 bases between. The CDR3 sequence: CASSNSGARTDTQYF. The CDR3 DNA reads as TGTGCCAGCAGCAATAGCGGTGCCCGCACAGATACGCAGTATTTT. Variable domain in full (rest from reference TRBV7-3 and TRBJ2-3): GAGVSQTPSNKVTEKGKYVELRCDPISGHTALYWYRQSLGQGPEFLIYFQGTGAADDSGLPNDRFFAVRPEGSVSTLKIQRTERGDSAVYLCASSNSGARTDTQYFGPGTRLTVL.

The J gene is TRBJ2-7, the V gene TRBV4-2; D is unresolved. The length of the CDR3 is 14 residues. Germline values: CDR1 LGHNA, CDR2 YNFKEQ. Trimming cost V 0 bases and J 2 bases, with 8 bases left between them. CDR3: CASSQETGTYEQYF. The CDR3 bases are TGTGCCAGCAGCCAAGAAACGGGTACCTACGAGCAGTACTTC.

J is TRBJ1-2 and V is TRBV7-9, with 8 bases identical to TRBD1. Trimming took 4 bases from V and 2 from J; bases not matched to a gene: 15. The CDR3 is 18 amino acids. CDR1 and CDR2 from the germline V gene are SEHNR and FQNEAQ (reference sequence). CDR3 nucleotide sequence: TGTGCCAGCAGCTCCGGGACAGGACCCTCAACCGTAAACTATGGCTACACCTTC. This codes for CASSSGTGPSTVNYGYTF.

This clone came up once. Other DNA variants within this sample encode the same CDR3. CDR3 in DNA: TGTGCCAGCTCACCGGGAGGTAGCAATCAGCCCCAGCATTTT. This translates into CASSPGGSNQPQHF. This chain uses TRBV18 with TRBJ1-5, with D unclear. The CDR3 has 14 amino acids. V was pared by 3 bases and J by 0 bases, with 6 bases between. CDR1 KGHSH and CDR2 LQKENI come from the germline V gene.

The V gene is TRBV27, the J gene TRBJ2-5, with D unclear. This CDR3 has 15 amino acids. V was cut by 5 bases and J by 4 bases, with 17 bases left in between. CDR1 is MNHEY, CDR2 SMNVEV, per germline (reference sequence). The CDR3 loop is CASSPSPNSRETQYF. The CDR3, as DNA: TGTGCCAGCAGTCCTTCCCCGAACAGTAGAGAGACCCAGTACTTC.

The rearrangement uses TRBV6-1 and TRBJ1-1; D not resolved. Germline V gene lookup returns CDR1 MNHNS and CDR2 SASEGT. Trimming removed 5 bases from V and 8 bases from J, with 18 bases in between. The CDR3 covers 14 residues. The CDR3 coding sequence is TGTGCCAGCAGTCCCGGGTCTCTCCCACGGGAAGCTTTCTTT. This codes for CASSPGSLPREAFF.

The rearrangement links TRBV9 to TRBJ1-1; TRBD1 matches at 7 bases. CDR3 length: 14 residues. Germline assignment: CDR1 SGDLS and CDR2 YYNGEE. The V and J ends lost 6 bases and 6 bases, in that order; junction bases with no gene match: 11. CDR3 protein: CASTLGGTEAEAFF. The CDR3 coding sequence is TGTGCCAGCACCCTAGGCGGGACAGAGGCTGAAGCTTTCTTT. Looking up the rest from reference TRBV9 and TRBJ1-1 gives the full variable domain: DSGVTQTPKHLITATGQRVTLRCSPRSGDLSVYWYQQSLDQGLQFLIQYYNGEERAKGNILERFSAQQFPDLHSELNLSSLELGDSALYFCASTLGGTEAEAFFGQGTRLTVV.

This clone was seen a single time. The chain employs TRBV7-2 and TRBJ2-2; weak D call: TRBD2 (6 bases). Trimming cost V 3 bases and J 7 bases, with 12 bases left between them. Germline loops: CDR1 SGHTA, CDR2 FQGNSA. The CDR3 has 14 amino acids. DNA of the CDR3: TGTGCCAGCAGCTTTTCCGCGGGAAGCGGGGAGCTGTTTTTT. It specifies CASSFSAGSGELFF.

This clone was observed a few times. This chain joins TRBV2 and TRBJ2-7; D not certain. Trimming took 4 bases from V and 4 from J, leaving 5 bases between them. Germline assignment: CDR1 SNHLY and CDR2 FYNNEI. This CDR3 comprises 11 residues. CDR3: CASSASYEQYF. The CDR3 DNA reads TGTGCCAGCAGTGCGAGTTACGAGCAGTACTTC.

V gene TRBV4-1 combines with J gene TRBJ1-2; D remains ambiguous. Per germline, CDR1 MGHRA and CDR2 YSYEKL. V shed 0 bases and J shed 8 bases, with 13 bases lying between them. The length of the CDR3 is 14 residues. The CDR3 DNA reads TGCGCCAGCAGCCAAGAGGAGGCGGGGTACGGCTACACCTTC. The encoded protein is CASSQEEAGYGYTF.

V and J are TRBV4-3 and TRBJ2-7; weak D call: TRBD2 (6 bases). Trimming took off 4 bases at V and 3 bases at J, with 13 bases between the two ends. Germline V gene sequence: CDR1 LGHNA, CDR2 YSLEER. There are 14 residues in the CDR3. CDR3 residues: CASSPSYGGYEQYF. The CDR3 DNA is TGCGCCAGCAGCCCATCCTACGGGGGCTACGAGCAGTACTTC.

V gene TRBV20-1 combines with J gene TRBJ1-4; 10 nucleotides line up with TRBD1. V lost 5 bases to trimming and J lost 17 bases; unmatched junction nucleotides: 8. Germline assignment: CDR1 DFQATT and CDR2 SNEGSKA (reference sequence). This CDR3 comprises 11 residues. CDR3 sequence: CSAEAGTGVFF. In DNA form, the CDR3 reads TGCAGTGCTGAGGCGGGGACAGGGGTATTTTTT.

This clone showed up just once. The chain uses TRBV19 and TRBJ1-5, with no clear D. This CDR3 has 17 amino acids. Germline loops: CDR1 LNHDA, CDR2 SQIVND (reference sequence). Trimming took off 6 bases at V and 4 bases at J, with 22 bases between the two ends. DNA for the CDR3: TGTGCCAGTAGACACCTCCGGGAGAGCAGGAGTAATCAGCCCCAGCATTTT. This gives the protein CASRHLRESRSNQPQHF. The full variable domain, with the rest looked up from reference TRBV19 and TRBJ1-5, is DGGITQSPKYLFRKEGQNVTLSCEQNLNHDAMYWYRQDPGQGLRLIYYSQIVNDFQKGDIAEGYSVSREKKESFPLTVTSAQKNPTAFYLCASRHLRESRSNQPQHFGDGTRLSIL.

The chain is built from TRBV9 and TRBJ2-7; D unclear. V lost 0 bases to trimming and J lost 3 bases, with 7 bases between them. From germline, CDR1 is SGDLS and CDR2 YYNGEE. The length of the CDR3 is 13 residues. CDR3 sequence: CASSVGGYYEQYF. Here the CDR3 DNA reads TGTGCCAGCAGCGTAGGCGGTTACTACGAGCAGTACTTC.

The table lists this clone with a few counts. The rearrangement joins TRBV9 to TRBJ2-5, with D perhaps matching TRBD2 (7 bases). This CDR3 has 15 amino acids. Germline assignment: CDR1 SGDLS and CDR2 YYNGEE. The V end lost 2 bases, the J end lost 4 bases, and 15 bases lay between the germline ends. The CDR3 sequence: CASSVLGAGVETQYF. DNA of the CDR3: TGTGCCAGCAGCGTTCTGGGGGCGGGAGTAGAGACCCAGTACTTC. The full variable domain, with the rest looked up from reference TRBV9 and TRBJ2-5, is DSGVTQTPKHLITATGQRVTLRCSPRSGDLSVYWYQQSLDQGLQFLIQYYNGEERAKGNILERFSAQQFPDLHSELNLSSLELGDSALYFCASSVLGAGVETQYFGPGTRLLVL.

The genes are TRBV29-1 and TRBJ1-1, with D possibly matching TRBD1 (6 bases). The CDR3 is 13 residues long. The V and J ends lost 4 bases and 0 bases respectively, with 9 bases between them. Germline loops: CDR1 SQVTM, CDR2 ANQGSEA. CDR3 coding DNA: TGCAGCGTTGTGGGGGCTCTGAACACTGAAGCTTTCTTT. Protein sequence: CSVVGALNTEAFF.

The rearrangement links TRBV19 to TRBJ2-3; D is unclear. The germline V and J ends were trimmed by 7 bases and 2 bases, with 16 bases remaining between them. Germline loops: CDR1 LNHDA, CDR2 SQIVND (reference sequence). There are 15 residues in the CDR3. The CDR3 coding sequence is TGTGCCAGTACCCTCAGTACAGTTCCCACAGATACGCAGTATTTT. Amino acid sequence: CASTLSTVPTDTQYF.

This clone was seen just once. The chain couples TRBV29-1 to TRBJ2-7; D is undetermined. The CDR3 consists of 10 residues. The germline CDR1 and CDR2 sequences are SQVTM and ANQGSEA. Trimming stripped 7 bases from V and 3 bases from J, with 7 bases between. CDR3 sequence: CSALYYEQYF. The DNA for the CDR3 is TGCAGCGCCCTTTACTACGAGCAGTACTTC.

J is TRBJ2-1 and V is TRBV9; 8 positions agree with TRBD2. This CDR3 region has 16 residues. V shed 4 bases, J shed 0 bases, and the junction held 6 bases outside the gene matches. CDR1 and CDR2 (germline): SGDLS, YYNGEE. The CDR3 region has the DNA TGTGCCAGCAGCATTACTAGCGGACTCTCCTACAATGAGCAGTTCTTC. It codes for CASSITSGLSYNEQFF.

The chain joins TRBV7-9 to TRBJ2-1; 8 bases fit TRBD2. V was pared by 5 bases and J by 6 bases, with 6 bases of the junction left unmatched. The CDR3 has 14 amino acids. Germline lookup yields CDR1 SEHNR and CDR2 FQNEAQ (reference sequence). This CDR3 is CASSLYSGINEQFF. CDR3 nucleotides: TGTGCCAGCAGCCTCTATAGCGGGATCAATGAGCAGTTCTTC.

This chain connects TRBV4-3 to TRBJ2-5, with D perhaps TRBD1 (6 bases). Germline values: CDR1 LGHNA, CDR2 YSLEER. Trimming left V 1 base short and J 2 bases short, with 8 bases between. CDR3 length: 14 amino acids. This chain's CDR3 is CASSQVDRQETQYF. The CDR3 nucleotides are TGCGCCAGCAGCCAAGTCGACAGGCAAGAGACCCAGTACTTC.

The V call is TRBV30, the J call TRBJ1-1; TRBD1 matches 7 bases. Trimming removed 6 bases from V and 0 bases from J; junction bases left unmatched: 4. Per the germline V gene, CDR1 is GTSNPN and CDR2 is SVGIG (reference sequence). CDR3 length: 13 amino acids. The CDR3 loop is CACYTGVNTEAFF. CDR3 nucleotides: TGTGCCTGTTATACAGGGGTGAACACTGAAGCTTTCTTT. Supplemented by reference TRBV30 and TRBJ1-1, the full variable domain reads SQTIHQWPATLVQPVGSPLSLECTVEGTSNPNLYWYRQAAGRGLQLLFYSVGIGQISSEVPQNLSASRPQDRQFILSSKKLLLSDSGFYLCACYTGVNTEAFFGQGTRLTVV.